The 7 T cell receptor beta chains presented below share a single source sample, sequenced in a study of T cells in Graves' hyperthyroidism and ophthalmopathy. RNA transcripts were the template for amplifying TCR beta CDR3 regions. Carried out on the TCR CDR3, a first-round RT-PCR used the HTBI primer set. MiXCR, applied by TCRdb to the multiplex PCR reads, yields one record per CDR3 protein. The data contain hundreds of thousands of distinct CDR3 sequences, just under 45% of them singletons. Sequenced input: peripheral blood or thyroid tissue (not recorded which). The receptors here all came from an adult man with Graves' disease, either hyperthyroidism or ophthalmopathy (not recorded which).

Concerning this clonotype: A clone one base away is much larger, so this may be a read error. V and J are TRBV10-3 and TRBJ2-5, with D unresolved. Germline CDR1 reads ENHRY; CDR2 reads SYGVKD. The CDR3 is 12 amino acids. The CDR3 is CANSESSGTQYF. The CDR3 DNA follows: TGTGCCAACAGTGAGTCGTCGGGGACCCAGTACTTC.

Here the CDR3 reads CADQGDYEQYF. The CDR3 DNA sequence: TGCGCCGACCAGGGGGACTACGAGCAGTACTTC. The chain recombines TRBV10-1 with TRBJ2-7; 7 nucleotides align to TRBD1. Germline V gene sequence: CDR1 WNHNN, CDR2 SYGVQD (reference sequence). J lost 3 bases, V lost 11 bases, and 4 bases had no gene match. The CDR3 consists of 11 residues.

The CDR3 DNA reads as TGTGCCAGCATTGCGAGAGGGACTCAGCCCCAGCATTTT. Translated, it gives CASIARGTQPQHF. This chain uses TRBV6-5 with TRBJ1-5; possible D gene TRBD1, 5 bases. This CDR3 is built from 13 residues. The germline V gene encodes CDR1 MNHEY and CDR2 SVGAGI. Deletions cut 7 bases from V and 6 bases from J, with 13 bases between.

The V call is TRBV10-3, the J call TRBJ2-5; 8 bases map to TRBD1. Looked up from germline, CDR1 is ENHRY and CDR2 is SYGVKD. V lost 2 bases, J lost 1 base, and 6 bases stayed unmatched. The CDR3 contains 16 residues. CDR3 in amino acids: CAISEGGTGLQETQYF. CDR3 bases: TGTGCCATCAGTGAGGGGGGGACAGGACTCCAAGAGACCCAGTACTTC.

The chain uses TRBV6-5 and TRBJ1-2; the D gene is possibly TRBD1 (5 bases). The V end lost 2 bases, the J end lost 7 bases, and 11 bases lay between the germline ends. Germline V lookup: CDR1 MNHEY, CDR2 SVGAGI. The CDR3 has 13 amino acids. CDR3 region: CASSYAGDSGYTF. DNA for the CDR3: TGTGCCAGCAGTTACGCGGGGGATAGTGGCTACACCTTC.

This clonotype has a count of ten or more. The genes are TRBV24-1 and TRBJ1-2; D not resolved. There are 14 residues in the CDR3. V was clipped by 1 base and J by 2 bases, with 7 bases between them. Per the germline V gene, CDR1 is KGHDR and CDR2 is SFDVKD. CDR3 in DNA: TGTGCCACCAGTGATTTTACAGCGAACTATGGCTACACCTTC. This codes for CATSDFTANYGYTF.

This clonotype was counted only a few times. V gene TRBV7-8 combines with J gene TRBJ1-2, with D unresolved. Trimming took off 5 bases at V and 0 bases at J, with 16 bases between the two ends. The CDR3 is 16 residues long. The V gene's germline CDR1 is SGHVS and CDR2 FQNEAQ. In DNA, the CDR3 is TGTGCCAGCAGCCAGAGGGTTGCGGGAGCTAACTATGGCTACACCTTC. It translates to CASSQRVAGANYGYTF.